Following are 5 T cell receptor beta chains from one sample sequenced in a study of monozygotic twins with inflammatory bowel disease. TCRdb reanalyzed the 5' RACE reads, giving one entry per CDR3 protein sequence and no DNA. The table for this sample gives approximately 400,000 distinct CDR3 sequences. Sequences were obtained from blood. These receptors came from a human donor with ulcerative colitis or Crohn's disease, or a healthy co-twin of an affected twin (not recorded which).

The V call is TRBV12-3 or TRBV12-4, the J call TRBJ1-2; checking the TCRdb D call of TRBD1 is not possible without DNA. The CDR3 has 13 amino acids. This CDR3 reads CASSHRENYGYTF.

The chain is built from TRBV4-3 and TRBJ2-3; TCRdb's D call of TRBD2 is untestable without DNA. The germline V gene encodes CDR1 LGHNA and CDR2 YSLEER. CDR3 size: 15 residues. The CDR3 loop is CATSQRSGSTDTQYF.

This chain's CDR3 is CASSSLSLASTDTQYF. The chain employs TRBV7-9 and TRBJ2-3. CDR1 and CDR2 (germline): SEHNR, FQNEAQ (reference sequence). The CDR3 is 16 residues long.

The chain couples TRBV7-3 to TRBJ2-2; with no DNA, the TCRdb D assignment of TRBD2 cannot be verified. The CDR3 has 17 amino acids. CDR1 is SGHTA, CDR2 FQGTGA, per germline. CDR3: CASSQTSGAANTGELFF.

CDR3 sequence reads: CASSSPRQGSNTEAFF. The V call is TRBV7-8, the J call TRBJ1-1; the D call from TCRdb, TRBD1, cannot be confirmed without DNA. CDR1 SGHVS and CDR2 FQNEAQ come from the germline V gene. This CDR3 spans 16 amino acids.